This T cell receptor beta chain was sequenced in a study of T cells in Graves' hyperthyroidism and ophthalmopathy. J lost 7 bases, V lost 3 bases, and 9 bases had no gene match. The CDR3 has 16 amino acids. Germline CDR1 SGHRS, CDR2 YFSETQ. Study-wide findings and caveats: A 13 V-J model separated ophthalmopathy from stable hyperthyroidism.

From RNA transcripts, TCR beta CDR3 regions were amplified. An initial round of RT-PCR targeting the TCR CDR3 relied on the HTBI primer set. MiXCR was run by TCRdb on the multiplex PCR reads, yielding one entry per CDR3 protein. Of around 600,000 distinct CDR3 sequences in the sample, just under 45% were seen once. This clonotype was counted many times. The target antigen is unknown. The study excluded patients with uncontrolled infection, other autoimmune disease, pregnancy or lactation. This chain joins TRBV5-1 and TRBJ1-6; 8 bases line up with TRBD1. The source material was peripheral blood or thyroid tissue (not recorded which). The receptor comes from an adult man with Graves' disease, either hyperthyroidism or ophthalmopathy (not recorded which). The DNA for the CDR3 is TGCGCCAGCAGCTCTCAAGGACAGGGAGGCAATTCACCCCTCCACTTT. It is translated as CASSSQGQGGNSPLHF.